Sequencing of this T cell receptor (beta chain) was carried out in a study of long-term antiretroviral therapy in people with HIV. This clone has just one count. The J segment lost 12 bases and the V segment lost 7 bases, leaving 8 bases of the junction unmatched. CDR1 and CDR2 (germline): MDHEN, SYDVKM. This CDR3 has 11 residues. Sequencing relied on immunoSEQ assay v3.0, run at survey level. Sequencing was performed with immunoSEQ multiplex PCR; in TCRdb, only in-frame clones are kept and a portion is missing. The sample holds roughly 17,000 clones, more than 75% seen once. This receptor was identified in a woman aged 40 to 50 with HIV. Sequences were derived from unsorted PBMCs, sampled 0.5 years after starting antiretroviral therapy. This chain joins TRBV28 and TRBJ1-2, with 7 bases fitting TRBD1. The CDR3 sequence is CASNDRAADTF. CDR3 bases: TGTGCCAGCAACGACAGGGCGGCGGACACCTTC.